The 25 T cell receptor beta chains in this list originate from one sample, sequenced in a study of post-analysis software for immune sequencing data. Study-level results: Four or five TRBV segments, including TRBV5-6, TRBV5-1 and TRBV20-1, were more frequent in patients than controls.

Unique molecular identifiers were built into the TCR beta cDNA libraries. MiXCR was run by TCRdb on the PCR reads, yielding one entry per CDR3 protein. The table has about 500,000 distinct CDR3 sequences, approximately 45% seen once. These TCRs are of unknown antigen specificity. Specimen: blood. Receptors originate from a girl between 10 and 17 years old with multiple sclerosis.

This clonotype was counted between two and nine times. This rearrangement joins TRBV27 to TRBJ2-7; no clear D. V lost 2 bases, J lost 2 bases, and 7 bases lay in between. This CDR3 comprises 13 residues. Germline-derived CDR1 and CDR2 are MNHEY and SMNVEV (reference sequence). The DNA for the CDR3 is TGTGCCAGCAGTTTAGGGGAAACCTACGAGCAGTACTTC. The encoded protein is CASSLGETYEQYF.

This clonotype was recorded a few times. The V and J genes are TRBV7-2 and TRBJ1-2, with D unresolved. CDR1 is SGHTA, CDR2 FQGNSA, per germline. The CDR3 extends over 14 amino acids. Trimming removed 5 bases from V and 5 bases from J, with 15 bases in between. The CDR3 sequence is CASSQVIRSYGYTF. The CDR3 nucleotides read TGTGCCAGCAGCCAGGTGATACGTTCGTATGGCTACACCTTC.

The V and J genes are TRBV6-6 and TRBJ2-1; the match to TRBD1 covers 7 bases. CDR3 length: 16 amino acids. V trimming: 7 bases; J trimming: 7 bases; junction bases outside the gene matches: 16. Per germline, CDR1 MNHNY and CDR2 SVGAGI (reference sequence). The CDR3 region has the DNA TGTGCCAGCACAATAACCGGGACAGCCCTAGGAAATGAGCAGTTCTTC. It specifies CASTITGTALGNEQFF.

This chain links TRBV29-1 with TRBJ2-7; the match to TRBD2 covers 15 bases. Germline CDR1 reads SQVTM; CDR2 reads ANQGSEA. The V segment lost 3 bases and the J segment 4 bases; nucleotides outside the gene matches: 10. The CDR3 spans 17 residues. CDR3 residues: CSVEQRGTSGRMYEQYF. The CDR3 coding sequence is TGCAGCGTTGAGCAGCGGGGGACTAGCGGGAGGATGTACGAGCAGTACTTC.

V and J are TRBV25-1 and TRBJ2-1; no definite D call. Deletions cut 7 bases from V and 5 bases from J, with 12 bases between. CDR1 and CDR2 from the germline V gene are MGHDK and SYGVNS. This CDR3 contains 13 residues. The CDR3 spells CASIGSPDNEQFF. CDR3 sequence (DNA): TGTGCCAGCATCGGGTCTCCAGACAATGAGCAGTTCTTC.

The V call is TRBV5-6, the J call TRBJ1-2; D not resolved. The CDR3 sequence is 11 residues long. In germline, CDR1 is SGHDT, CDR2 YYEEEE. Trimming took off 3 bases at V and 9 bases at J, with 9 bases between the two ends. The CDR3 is CASSSRTRYTF. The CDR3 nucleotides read TGTGCCAGCAGCTCCCGCACGCGCTACACCTTC. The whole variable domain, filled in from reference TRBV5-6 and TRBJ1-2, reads DAGVTQSPTHLIKTRGQQVTLRCSPKSGHDTVSWYQQALGQGPQFIFQYYEEEERQRGNFPDRFSGHQFPNYSSELNVNALLLGDSALYLCASSSRTRYTFGSGTRLTVV.

CDR3 sequence reads: CASSRGQGFTYEQYF. Here the CDR3 DNA reads TGTGCCAGCAGTCGTGGGCAGGGTTTCACCTACGAGCAGTACTTC. The chain has TRBV27 and TRBJ2-7, with D possibly being TRBD1 (5 bases). Trimming took 5 bases from V and 2 from J, leaving 16 bases between them. There are 15 residues in the CDR3. CDR1 is MNHEY, CDR2 SMNVEV, per germline (reference sequence).

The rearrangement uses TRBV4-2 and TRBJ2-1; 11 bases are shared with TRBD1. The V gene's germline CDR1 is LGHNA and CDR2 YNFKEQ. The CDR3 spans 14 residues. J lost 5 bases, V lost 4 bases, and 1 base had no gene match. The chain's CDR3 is CASSRDRGDNEQFF. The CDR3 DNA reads TGTGCCAGCAGCCGGGACAGGGGGGACAATGAGCAGTTCTTC.

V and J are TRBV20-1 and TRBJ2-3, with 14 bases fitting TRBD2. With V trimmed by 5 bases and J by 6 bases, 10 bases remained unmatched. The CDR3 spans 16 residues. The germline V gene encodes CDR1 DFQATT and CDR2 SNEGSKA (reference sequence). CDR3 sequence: CSALHPTSGRDDTQYF. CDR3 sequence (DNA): TGCAGTGCTCTTCATCCGACTAGCGGGAGGGACGATACGCAGTATTTT.

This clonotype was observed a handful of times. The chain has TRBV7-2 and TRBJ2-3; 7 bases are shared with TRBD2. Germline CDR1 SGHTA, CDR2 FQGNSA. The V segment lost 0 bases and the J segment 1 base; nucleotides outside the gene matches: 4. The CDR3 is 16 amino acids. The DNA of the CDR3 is TGTGCCAGCAGCTTAGCAAGCCTAGCGGGCACAGATACGCAGTATTTT. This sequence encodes CASSLASLAGTDTQYF.

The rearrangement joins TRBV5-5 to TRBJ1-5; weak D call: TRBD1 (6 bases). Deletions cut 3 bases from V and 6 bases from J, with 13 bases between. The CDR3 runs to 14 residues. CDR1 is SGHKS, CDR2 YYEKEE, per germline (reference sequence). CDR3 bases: TGTGCCAGCAGCTCCGGGACATTGGGTCAGCCCCAGCATTTT. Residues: CASSSGTLGQPQHF.

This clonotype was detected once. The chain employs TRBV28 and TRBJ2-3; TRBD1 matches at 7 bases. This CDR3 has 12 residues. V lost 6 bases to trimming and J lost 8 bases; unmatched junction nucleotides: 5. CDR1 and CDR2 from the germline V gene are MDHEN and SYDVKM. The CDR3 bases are TGTGCCAGCAGCCTACAGGGGACTACGCAGTATTTT. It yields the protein CASSLQGTTQYF.

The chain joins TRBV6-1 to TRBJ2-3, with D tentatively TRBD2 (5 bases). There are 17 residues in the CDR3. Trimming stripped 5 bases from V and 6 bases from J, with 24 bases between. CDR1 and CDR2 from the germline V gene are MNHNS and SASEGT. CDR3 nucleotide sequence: TGTGCCAGCAGTCCTCCCCTTCTGGCGGGCGGGCCGGATACGCAGTATTTT. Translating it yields CASSPPLLAGGPDTQYF.

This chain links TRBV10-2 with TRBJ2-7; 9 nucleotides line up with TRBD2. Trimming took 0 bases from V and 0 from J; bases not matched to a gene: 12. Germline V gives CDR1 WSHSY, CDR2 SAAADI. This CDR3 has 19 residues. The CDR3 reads CASSESRSPSGTISYEQYF. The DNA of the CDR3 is TGCGCCAGCAGTGAGTCCAGGTCGCCTAGCGGGACGATCTCCTACGAGCAGTACTTC.

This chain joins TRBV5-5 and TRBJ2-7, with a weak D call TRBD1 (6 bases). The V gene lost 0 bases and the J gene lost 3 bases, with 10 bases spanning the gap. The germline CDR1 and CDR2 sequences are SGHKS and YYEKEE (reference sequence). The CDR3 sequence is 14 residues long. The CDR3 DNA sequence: TGTGCCAGCAGCTTGGCAGGGGACCGCTACGAGCAGTACTTC. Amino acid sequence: CASSLAGDRYEQYF. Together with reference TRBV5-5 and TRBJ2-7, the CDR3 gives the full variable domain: DAGVTQSPTHLIKTRGQQVTLRCSPISGHKSVSWYQQVLGQGPQFIFQYYEKEERGRGNFPDRFSARQFPNYSSELNVNALLLGDSALYLCASSLAGDRYEQYFGPGTRLTVT.

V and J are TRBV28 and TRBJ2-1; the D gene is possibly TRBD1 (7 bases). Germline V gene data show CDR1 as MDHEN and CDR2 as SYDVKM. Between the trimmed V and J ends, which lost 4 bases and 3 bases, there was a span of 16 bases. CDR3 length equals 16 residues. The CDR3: CASSSRGAARYNEQFF. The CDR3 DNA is TGTGCCAGCAGTTCCAGGGGGGCAGCGCGCTACAATGAGCAGTTCTTC.

CDR3 sequence reads: CASSEGQGASYGYTF. CDR3 nucleotide sequence: TGTGCCAGCAGTGAAGGACAGGGGGCTTCCTATGGCTACACCTTC. This chain connects TRBV2 to TRBJ1-2; 10 bases are shared with TRBD1. This CDR3 is built from 15 residues. Germline CDR1 reads SNHLY; CDR2 reads FYNNEI. V lost 1 base and J lost 4; bases outside the gene matches: 3.

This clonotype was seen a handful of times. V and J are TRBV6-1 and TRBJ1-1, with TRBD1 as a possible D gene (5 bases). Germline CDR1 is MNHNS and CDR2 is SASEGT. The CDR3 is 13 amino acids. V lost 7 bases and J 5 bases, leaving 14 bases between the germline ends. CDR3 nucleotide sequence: TGTGCCAGCACACGGGGGGTCGGGACTGAAGCTTTCTTT. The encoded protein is CASTRGVGTEAFF.

The CDR3 loop is CASSFRLGTNTGELFF. The CDR3 region has the DNA TGCGCCAGCAGCTTCAGACTAGGAACGAACACCGGGGAGCTGTTTTTT. V usage is TRBV5-1 and J usage is TRBJ2-2, with D maybe TRBD2 (6 bases). The germline CDR1 and CDR2 sequences are SGHRS and YFSETQ. The CDR3 extends over 16 amino acids. Trimming removed 2 bases from V and 0 bases from J, with 11 bases in between.

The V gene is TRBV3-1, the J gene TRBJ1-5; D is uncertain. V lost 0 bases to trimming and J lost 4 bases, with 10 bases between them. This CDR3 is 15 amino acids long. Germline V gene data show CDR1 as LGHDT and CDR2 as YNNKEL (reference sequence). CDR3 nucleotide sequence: TGTGCCAGCAGCCAAGATTCCGGGGAAAATCAGCCCCAGCATTTT. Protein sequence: CASSQDSGENQPQHF. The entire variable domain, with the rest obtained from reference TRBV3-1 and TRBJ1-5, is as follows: DTAVSQTPKYLVTQMGNDKSIKCEQNLGHDTMYWYKQDSKKFLKIMFSYNNKELIINETVPNRFSPKSPDKAHLNLHINSLELGDSAVYFCASSQDSGENQPQHFGDGTRLSIL.

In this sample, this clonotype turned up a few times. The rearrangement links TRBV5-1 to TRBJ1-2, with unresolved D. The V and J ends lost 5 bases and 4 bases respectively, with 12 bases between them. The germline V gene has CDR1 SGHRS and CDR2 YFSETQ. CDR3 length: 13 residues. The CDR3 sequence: CASRPVGVYGYTF. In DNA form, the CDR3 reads TGCGCCAGCAGACCAGTCGGGGTCTATGGCTACACCTTC. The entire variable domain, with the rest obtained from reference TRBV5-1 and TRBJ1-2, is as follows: KAGVTQTPRYLIKTRGQQVTLSCSPISGHRSVSWYQQTPGQGLQFLFEYFSETQRNKGNFPGRFSGRQFSNSRSEMNVSTLELGDSALYLCASRPVGVYGYTFGSGTRLTVV.

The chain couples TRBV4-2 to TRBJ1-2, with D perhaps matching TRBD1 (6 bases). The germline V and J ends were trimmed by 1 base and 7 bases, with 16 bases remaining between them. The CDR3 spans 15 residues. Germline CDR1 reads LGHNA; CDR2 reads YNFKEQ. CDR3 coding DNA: TGTGCCAGCAGCCAAGTGCTAGGGGGGGCCTCTGGCTACACCTTC. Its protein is CASSQVLGGASGYTF.

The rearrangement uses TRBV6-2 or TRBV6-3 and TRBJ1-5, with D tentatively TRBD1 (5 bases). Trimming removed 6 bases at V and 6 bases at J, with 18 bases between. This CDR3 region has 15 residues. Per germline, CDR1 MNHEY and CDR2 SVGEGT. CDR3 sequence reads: CASSRGVGRGQPQHF. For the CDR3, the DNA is TGTGCCAGCAGCCGAGGGGTGGGAAGGGGTCAGCCCCAGCATTTT.

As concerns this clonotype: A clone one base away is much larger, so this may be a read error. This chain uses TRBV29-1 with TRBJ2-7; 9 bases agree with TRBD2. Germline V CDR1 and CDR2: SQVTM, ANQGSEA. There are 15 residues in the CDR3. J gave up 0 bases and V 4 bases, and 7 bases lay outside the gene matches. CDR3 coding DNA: TGCAGCGTTGGGACTGGCGGGAGGGTCTCCTACGAGCAGTACTTC. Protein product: CSVGTGGRVSYEQYF.

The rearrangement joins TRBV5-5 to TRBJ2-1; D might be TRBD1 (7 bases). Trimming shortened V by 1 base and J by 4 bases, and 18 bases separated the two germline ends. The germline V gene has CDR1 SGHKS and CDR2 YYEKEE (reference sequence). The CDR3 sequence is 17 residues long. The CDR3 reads CASSLRITGEAYNEQFF. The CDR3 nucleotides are TGTGCCAGCAGCTTGCGGATCACAGGGGAGGCATACAATGAGCAGTTCTTC.